This T cell receptor (beta chain) was identified in a study of tumor-infiltrating lymphocytes in primary liver carcinoma. CDR1 SGHAT and CDR2 FQNNGV come from the germline V gene. This CDR3 has 14 amino acids. Synthesis of TCR beta cDNA was carried out from 500 ng total RNA with a constant-region primer. What produced the TCR beta libraries was three nested multiplex PCR rounds using slightly modified ARM-PCR. Primers for the first two PCR rounds were TRBV1-TRBV30 forward primers and a C-beta reverse primer (around 11 cycles per round). Each CDR3 protein gets one entry after TCRdb re-called the multiplex PCR reads with MiXCR. The sample holds 150,000 to 200,000 distinct CDR3 sequences, less than 65% seen once. Germline DNA was also extracted, and blood RNA was taken from unsorted whole blood. Presurgery, 3 to 4 milliliters of peripheral blood were collected. A remark on this clonotype: An end of the junction differs from the germline gene, which may be a read error.

Sequenced: peripheral blood. The rearrangement joins TRBV11-2 to TRBJ2-7, with 7 bases fitting TRBD1. This receptor was identified in a woman in her fifties or sixties with primary liver carcinoma and hepatitis B virus infection. CDR3 residues: CTSSSGTETYEQYF. As DNA, the CDR3 is TGTACCAGCAGCTCAGGGACAGAGACATACGAGCAGTACTTC.